This T cell receptor (beta chain) came from a study of blood T cell repertoires in COVID-19. Whole-study context: The analysed material was cDNA or gDNA that came from T cells, B-cell-depleted T cells, or PBMCs.

The CDR3 is 13 amino acids. The germline V gene has CDR1 GTSNPN and CDR2 SVGIG (reference sequence). Between the trimmed V and J ends, which lost 2 bases and 1 base, there was a span of 8 bases. Profiled with immunoSEQ multiplex PCR; TCRdb holds only in-frame clones, not every one. This repertoire shows 200,000 to 250,000 clones, 88% found once; its top ten account for roughly 2.5%. Material: peripheral blood. The clonotype was recovered from a woman aged 55-69 years with acute or convalescent COVID-19. This sequence joins TRBV30 and TRBJ1-1; tentative D call: TRBD1 (6 bases). CDR3 amino acids: CAWSTGRNTEAFF. The CDR3 region has the DNA TGTGCCTGGAGTACAGGGAGGAACACTGAAGCTTTCTTT.